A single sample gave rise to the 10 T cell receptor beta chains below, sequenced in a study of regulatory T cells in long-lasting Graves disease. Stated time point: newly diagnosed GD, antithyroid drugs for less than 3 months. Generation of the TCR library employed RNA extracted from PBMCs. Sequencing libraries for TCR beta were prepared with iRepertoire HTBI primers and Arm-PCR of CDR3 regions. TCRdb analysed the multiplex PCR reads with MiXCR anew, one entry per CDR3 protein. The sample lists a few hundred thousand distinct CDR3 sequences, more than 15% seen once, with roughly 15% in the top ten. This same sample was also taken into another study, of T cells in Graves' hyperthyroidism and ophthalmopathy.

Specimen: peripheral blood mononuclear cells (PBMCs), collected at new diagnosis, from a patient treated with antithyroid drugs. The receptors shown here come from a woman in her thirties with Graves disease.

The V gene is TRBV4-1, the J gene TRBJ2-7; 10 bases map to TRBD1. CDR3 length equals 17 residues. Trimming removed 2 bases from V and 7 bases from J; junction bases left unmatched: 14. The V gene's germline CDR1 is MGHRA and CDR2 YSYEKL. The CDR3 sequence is CASSQIFRDRGIREQYF. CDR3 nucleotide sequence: TGCGCCAGCAGCCAAATATTCCGGGACAGGGGAATTAGGGAGCAGTACTTC.

CDR3 DNA: TGTGCCAGCTCAGATTTTGGCACCGACGAAGCTTTCTTT. Translated, it gives CASSDFGTDEAFF. The J gene is TRBJ1-1, the V gene TRBV18; D is ambiguous. V gave up 5 bases and J gave up 8 bases, with 15 bases separating them. The germline gives CDR1 KGHSH, CDR2 LQKENI. The CDR3 contains 13 residues.

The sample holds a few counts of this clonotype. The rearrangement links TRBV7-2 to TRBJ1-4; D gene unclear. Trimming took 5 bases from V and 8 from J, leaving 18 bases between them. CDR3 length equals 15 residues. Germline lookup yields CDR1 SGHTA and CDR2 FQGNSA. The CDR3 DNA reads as TGTGCCAGCAGCCCCCTTGTGGGCGCGGGAGAAAAACTGTTTTTT. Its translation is CASSPLVGAGEKLFF.

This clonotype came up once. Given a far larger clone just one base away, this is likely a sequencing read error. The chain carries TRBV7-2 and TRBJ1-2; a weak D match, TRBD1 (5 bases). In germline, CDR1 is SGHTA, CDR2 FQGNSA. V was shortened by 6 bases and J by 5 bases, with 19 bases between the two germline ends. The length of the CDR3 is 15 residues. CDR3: CASRPMGEEGYGYTF. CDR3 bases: TGTGCCAGCAGGCCTATGGGGGAGGAGGGTTATGGCTACACCTTC.

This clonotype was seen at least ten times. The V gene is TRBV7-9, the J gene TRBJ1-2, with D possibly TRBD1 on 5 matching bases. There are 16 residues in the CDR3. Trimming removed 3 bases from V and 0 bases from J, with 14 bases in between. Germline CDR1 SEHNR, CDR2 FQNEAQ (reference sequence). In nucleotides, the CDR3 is TGTGCCAGCAGCTTGGGGACGGCGAAAACTAACTATGGCTACACCTTC. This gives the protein CASSLGTAKTNYGYTF.

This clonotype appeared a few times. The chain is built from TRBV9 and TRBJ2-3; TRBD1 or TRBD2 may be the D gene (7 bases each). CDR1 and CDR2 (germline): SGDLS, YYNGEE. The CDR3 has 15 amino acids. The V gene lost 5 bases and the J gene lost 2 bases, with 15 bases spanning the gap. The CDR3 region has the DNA TGTGCCAGCAGTCGCGGGGGACAGACCACAGATACGCAGTATTTT. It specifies CASSRGGQTTDTQYF.

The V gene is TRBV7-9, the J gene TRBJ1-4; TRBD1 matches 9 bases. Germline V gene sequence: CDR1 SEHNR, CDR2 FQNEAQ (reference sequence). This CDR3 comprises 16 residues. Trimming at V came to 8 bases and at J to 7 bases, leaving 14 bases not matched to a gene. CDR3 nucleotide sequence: TGTGCCAGCTTGCGTAGCGGGGGACAGGGTTCTGAAAAACTGTTTTTT. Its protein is CASLRSGGQGSEKLFF.

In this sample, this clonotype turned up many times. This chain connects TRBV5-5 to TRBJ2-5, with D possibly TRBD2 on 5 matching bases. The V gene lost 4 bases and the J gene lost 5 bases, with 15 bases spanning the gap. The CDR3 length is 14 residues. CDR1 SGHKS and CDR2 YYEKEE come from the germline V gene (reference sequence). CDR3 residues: CASSILDGLETQYF. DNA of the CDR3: TGTGCCAGCAGCATACTGGACGGACTCGAGACCCAGTACTTC.

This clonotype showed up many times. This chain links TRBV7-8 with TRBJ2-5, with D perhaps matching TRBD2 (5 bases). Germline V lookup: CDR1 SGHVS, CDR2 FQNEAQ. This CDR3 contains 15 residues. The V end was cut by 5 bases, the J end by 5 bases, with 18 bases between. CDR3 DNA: TGTGCCAGCAGCCCTCCTGAGGCGAGAGGGGAGACCCAGTACTTC. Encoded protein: CASSPPEARGETQYF.

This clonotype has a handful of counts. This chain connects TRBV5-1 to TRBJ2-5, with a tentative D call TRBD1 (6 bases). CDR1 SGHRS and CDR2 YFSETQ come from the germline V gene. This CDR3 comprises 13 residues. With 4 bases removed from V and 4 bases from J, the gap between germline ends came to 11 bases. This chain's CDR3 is CASSPTGTETQYF. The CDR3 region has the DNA TGCGCCAGCAGCCCGACAGGTACAGAGACCCAGTACTTC.